The entry that follows covers one T cell receptor beta chain sequence. Per germline, CDR1 SGHDT and CDR2 YYEEEE. The CDR3 contains 15 residues. Trimming removed 1 base at V and 6 bases at J, with 16 bases between. The data were taken from a study of blood T cell repertoires in COVID-19. Using immunoSEQ multiplex PCR, the repertoire was profiled, and TCRdb retains in-frame clones only, with some absent. This sample yields about 130,000 clones, of which more than 70% are seen a single time; 10% belongs to the top ten. Sequenced material: peripheral blood. This TCR came from a man aged 50-60 years with acute or convalescent COVID-19. The chain couples TRBV5-6 to TRBJ2-5; maybe TRBD2 (5 bases). DNA for the CDR3: TGTGCCAGCAGCTTGACGCGACTAACCAAGAAGACCCAGTACTTC. Residues: CASSLTRLTKKTQYF. Combining the CDR3 with reference TRBV5-6 and TRBJ2-5 gives the whole variable domain DAGVTQSPTHLIKTRGQQVTLRCSPKSGHDTVSWYQQALGQGPQFIFQYYEEEERQRGNFPDRFSGHQFPNYSSELNVNALLLGDSALYLCASSLTRLTKKTQYFGPGTRLLVL.